This entry concerns a single T cell receptor (beta chain). Its specificity is unknown. These data are taken from a study of cytomegalovirus exposure and HLA in healthy donors. Findings and caveats of the study: Prediction of most subjects' HLA-A and HLA-B alleles by TCR beta sequences was reportedly accurate. Later on, an analysis found that several of the most significant clusters appeared to be linked to common viral pathogens, which included parvovirus B19.

The PCR contained 60 Vbeta and 13 Jbeta primers. TCRdb's copy holds only in-frame clones and misses some; the assay was immunoSEQ multiplex PCR. The sample yields 120,000 or so clones, about 81% seen once. Deletions cut 5 bases from V and 2 bases from J, with 15 bases between. This CDR3 region has 15 residues. Germline V gene data show CDR1 as PRHDT and CDR2 as FYEKMQ (reference sequence). The sequence came from a woman aged 45-60 years in good health and CMV-seropositive. Sequencing was done on a sample of PBMCs. The genes are TRBV13 and TRBJ1-2; D is undetermined. The CDR3 DNA sequence: TGTGCCAGCAGCCCTCGAGGTCTACGCAACTATGGCTACACCTTC. Translation: CASSPRGLRNYGYTF.